A selection of T cell receptor beta chains follows, all from one sample in a study of blood T cell repertoires in COVID-19. Clones were sequenced by immunoSEQ multiplex PCR, and TCRdb holds only the in-frame ones, with some missing. The sample shows 150,000 to 200,000 clones, about nine tenths of them seen only once. Sequences were obtained from peripheral blood. The origin of the receptors is a man aged 18-30 years who had recovered from COVID-19. Both conserved end residues are part of each CDR3. Each record gives: D gene, V gene, clone size, J gene, CDR3 protein, CDR3 DNA. A D gene is named only where the DNA matches it firmly. Not every row has a clone size; where given, it reads once, few, many or a size class.

>NA|TRBV2|few|TRBJ1-6
CASSEAQWNSPLHF
TGTGCCAGCAGTGAAGCACAGTGGAATTCACCCCTCCACTTT
>NA|TRBV6-2/TRBV6-3|NA|TRBJ1-2
CASSYDNPSKMYGYTF
TGTGCCAGCAGTTACGACAATCCCTCAAAAATGTATGGCTACACCTTC
>TRBD1|TRBV7-2|once|TRBJ2-7
CASSSHPGQGGYEQYF
TGTGCCAGCAGCTCACACCCGGGACAGGGGGGCTACGAGCAGTACTTC
>TRBD1|TRBV30|NA|TRBJ2-3
CAWRDTRDSRSAYTQYF
TGTGCCTGGAGAGATACACGGGACAGCCGATCAGCGTATACGCAGTATTTT
>NA|TRBV19|NA|TRBJ1-1
CASSMGSYTEAFF
TGTGCCAGTAGTATGGGCAGCTACACTGAAGCTTTCTTT
>TRBD2|TRBV24-1|NA|TRBJ2-1
CATSDFPGLAEEGRQFF
TGTGCCACCAGTGATTTTCCGGGACTAGCGGAAGAGGGACGGCAGTTCTTC
>TRBD2|TRBV15|NA|TRBJ2-1
CATYTSGAYNEQFF
TGTGCCACCTATACTAGCGGGGCCTACAATGAGCAGTTCTTC
>NA|TRBV29-1|NA|TRBJ2-2
CSATGEPGELFF
TGCAGCGCAACGGGGGAGCCCGGGGAGCTGTTTTTT
>NA|TRBV7-6|NA|TRBJ1-3
CASSPRQGSSSGNTIYF
TGTGCCAGCAGCCCCCGGCAGGGGTCGAGCTCTGGAAACACCATATATTTT
>TRBD1|TRBV5-1|once|TRBJ2-1
CASSFRIAGGYEQFF
TGCGCCAGCAGCTTTAGGATAGCAGGGGGCTATGAGCAGTTCTTC
>NA|TRBV27|NA|TRBJ2-7
CASSLSAGNYEQYF
TGTGCCAGCAGTTTATCTGCGGGAAACTACGAGCAGTACTTC
>NA|TRBV3-1/TRBV3-2|NA|TRBJ1-1
CASSQRRGLGNTEAFF
TGTGCCAGCAGCCAAAGGCGGGGGCTGGGGAACACTGAAGCTTTCTTT
>NA|TRBV18|once|TRBJ2-1
CASSPTHNINNNEQFF
TGTGCCAGCTCACCAACGCACAACATCAACAACAATGAGCAGTTCTTC
>NA|TRBV9|NA|TRBJ2-1
CASSVSSSYNEQFF
TGTGCCAGCAGCGTTTCGAGCTCCTACAATGAGCAGTTCTTC
>TRBD2|TRBV24-1|NA|TRBJ2-5
CATSEGLAGVETQYF
TGTGCCACCAGTGAGGGACTAGCGGGAGTGGAGACCCAGTACTTC
>NA|TRBV2|NA|TRBJ1-1
CASSADMNTEAFF
TGTGCCAGCAGTGCGGACATGAACACTGAAGCTTTCTTT
>TRBD1|TRBV28|NA|TRBJ1-5
CASSLLGQGSNQPQHF
TGTGCCAGCAGTCTCTTAGGACAGGGGAGCAATCAGCCCCAGCATTTT
>NA|TRBV30|NA|TRBJ2-1
CASDYSSYNEQFF
TGTGCCTCAGACTATAGCTCCTACAATGAGCAGTTCTTC
>TRBD1|TRBV7-2|NA|TRBJ1-5
CASSLEGTADQPQHF
TGTGCCAGCAGCTTAGAAGGGACAGCGGATCAGCCCCAGCATTTT
>NA|TRBV28|NA|TRBJ1-1
CASSPPGTEAFF
TGTGCCAGCAGCCCTCCGGGCACTGAAGCTTTCTTT
>NA|TRBV4-3|NA|TRBJ2-5
CASSPGVGTQYF
TGCGCCAGCAGCCCCGGCGTGGGCACCCAGTACTTC
>TRBD1|TRBV4-3|once|TRBJ1-4
CASSQGTGDEKLFF
TGCGCCAGCAGCCAAGGGACAGGGGATGAAAAACTGTTTTTT
>NA|TRBV19|NA|TRBJ2-6
CASSMGQPGANVLTF
TGTGCCAGTAGTATGGGACAACCTGGGGCCAACGTCCTGACTTTC
>TRBD2|TRBV9|NA|TRBJ2-2
CASRFGTSGRKTGELFF
TGTGCCAGCAGGTTCGGGACTAGCGGGAGAAAAACCGGGGAGCTGTTTTTT
>NA|TRBV7-2|NA|TRBJ2-3
CASSLSNRPPDTQYF
TGTGCCAGCAGCTTATCAAACAGGCCCCCAGATACGCAGTATTTT
>TRBD2|TRBV7-9|NA|TRBJ2-1
CASSPTGLAGGNEQFF
TGTGCCAGCAGCCCCACCGGACTAGCGGGAGGCAATGAGCAGTTCTTC
>TRBD1|TRBV28|NA|TRBJ1-5
CASSFRDRELQPQHF
TGTGCCAGCAGTTTTAGGGACAGGGAACTTCAGCCCCAGCATTTT
>NA|TRBV3-1/TRBV3-2|NA|TRBJ2-3
CASSQRGTDTQYF
TGTGCCAGCAGCCAGAGGGGGACAGATACGCAGTATTTT
>TRBD2|TRBV28|NA|TRBJ2-7
CASSSPGTSGEQYF
TGTGCCAGCAGCTCTCCCGGGACTAGCGGCGAGCAGTACTTC
>TRBD1|TRBV6-2/TRBV6-3|NA|TRBJ1-6
CASSTPRTGSDSPLHF
TGTGCCAGCAGTACGCCGCGGACAGGGAGCGATTCACCCCTCCACTTT
>NA|TRBV28|NA|TRBJ2-5
CASNILGRETQYF
TGTGCCAGCAACATCTTGGGGAGGGAGACCCAGTACTTC
>TRBD2|TRBV5-1|NA|TRBJ2-1
CASSVGWASGESRSYNEQFF
TGCGCCAGCAGCGTCGGATGGGCTAGCGGGGAGTCCCGCTCCTACAATGAGCAGTTCTTC
>NA|TRBV15|once|TRBJ1-2
CATSSLWAGNYGYTF
TGTGCCACCAGCAGTCTTTGGGCGGGGAACTATGGCTACACCTTC
>NA|TRBV27|NA|TRBJ2-1
CASSQKWGVYNEQFF
TGTGCCAGCAGTCAAAAATGGGGGGTATACAATGAGCAGTTCTTC
>TRBD1|TRBV30|NA|TRBJ2-7
CAWTSRDRWYEQYF
TGTGCCTGGACGTCCCGGGACAGGTGGTACGAGCAGTACTTC
>NA|TRBV5-1|NA|TRBJ1-6
CASSPAGASSYNSPLHF
TGCGCCAGCAGCCCCGCAGGGGCCTCCTCCTATAATTCACCCCTCCACTTT
>TRBD1|TRBV7-2|NA|TRBJ1-1
CASSLVADRGRNTEAFF
TGTGCCAGCAGCTTAGTCGCGGACAGGGGAAGGAACACTGAAGCTTTCTTT
>TRBD1|TRBV14|NA|TRBJ2-7
CASSQARTGDYEQYF
TGTGCCAGCAGCCAAGCCAGGACAGGGGATTACGAGCAGTACTTC
>TRBD1|TRBV6-5|NA|TRBJ1-2
CASSYSSGAGGNGYTF
TGTGCCAGCAGTTACTCGAGTGGGGCAGGGGGTAATGGCTACACCTTC
>TRBD1|TRBV7-9|NA|TRBJ2-2
CASSLTGTTGELFF
TGTGCCAGCAGCTTGACAGGGACCACCGGGGAGCTGTTTTTT
>NA|TRBV6-2/TRBV6-3|NA|TRBJ1-2
CASSYGVYSGSLYGYTF
TGTGCCAGCAGTTACGGGGTGTACAGCGGCTCCCTCTATGGCTACACCTTC
>TRBD1|TRBV19|NA|TRBJ1-2
CASSTQGVSWNYGYTF
TGTGCCAGTAGTACCCAGGGGGTTTCCTGGAACTATGGCTACACCTTC
>NA|TRBV6-6|few|TRBJ2-7
CASSYSRLADEQYF
TGTGCCAGCAGTTACTCGCGGTTGGCTGACGAGCAGTACTTC
>NA|TRBV7-9|NA|TRBJ2-3
CASSLGQGHTDTQYF
TGTGCCAGCAGCTTGGGTCAGGGACACACAGATACGCAGTATTTT
>NA|TRBV6-5|NA|TRBJ2-7
CASSYSGAASNYEQYF
TGTGCCAGCAGTTACTCGGGGGCAGCGTCAAACTACGAGCAGTACTTC
>NA|TRBV21-1|NA|TRBJ1-5
CASSKAIGGNQPQHF
TGTGCCAGCAGCAAAGCGATAGGAGGGAATCAGCCCCAGCATTTT
>TRBD1|TRBV18|NA|TRBJ2-7
CASSPPTGSDEQYF
TGTGCCAGCTCACCACCGACAGGGTCTGACGAGCAGTACTTC
>NA|TRBV20-1|NA|TRBJ2-5
CSAPGAETQYF
TGCAGTGCCCCAGGGGCCGAGACCCAGTACTTC
>NA|TRBV25-1|NA|TRBJ2-5
CATTPSERETQYF
TGTGCCACCACCCCATCCGAACGGGAGACCCAGTACTTC
>TRBD1|TRBV9|NA|TRBJ2-2
CASSVGDRGPTGELFF
TGTGCCAGCAGCGTAGGGGACAGGGGGCCGACCGGGGAGCTGTTTTTT
>TRBD1|TRBV4-1|NA|TRBJ1-1
CASSQDSGGPEAFF
TGCGCCAGCAGCCAAGATTCAGGGGGCCCTGAAGCTTTCTTT
>NA|TRBV15|NA|TRBJ2-5
CATSKDQGVEQETQYF
TGTGCCACCAGCAAAGACCAGGGCGTTGAACAAGAGACCCAGTACTTC
>TRBD2|TRBV2|NA|TRBJ2-3
CASSDGRGGDTQYF
TGTGCCAGCAGTGATGGGAGGGGCGGAGATACGCAGTATTTT